This is a list of T cell receptor beta chains from one sample in a study of cytomegalovirus exposure and HLA in healthy donors. Using immunoSEQ multiplex PCR, the repertoire was profiled, and TCRdb retains in-frame clones only, with some absent. The sample contains roughly 48,000 clones, around 70% of which appear only once. The sample consisted of PBMCs. All receptors derive from a man between 18 and 35 years old in good health and CMV-seronegative. The CDR3 runs from the conserved cysteine through the conserved F or W. Each record gives: J gene, clone size, V gene, CDR3 length, D gene, CDR3 DNA, CDR3 protein. D genes are given only for firm matches. Some rows have no size entry. The others give once, few or many, or a class for an expanded clone.

TRBJ1-4,-,TRBV7-9,15,-,TGTGCCAGCAGCCCCTCGGGCAGGGGATGGGAAAAACTGTTTTTT,CASSPSGRGWEKLFF
TRBJ1-6,-,TRBV15,15,TRBD1,TGTGCCACCAGCAGTGGGGACAGGGGAAATTCACCCCTCCACTTT,CATSSGDRGNSPLHF
TRBJ2-1,-,TRBV7-9,15,TRBD2,TGTGCCAGCAGCCTGGGACTAGCGGGAGTCATTGAGCAGTTCTTC,CASSLGLAGVIEQFF
TRBJ2-7,-,TRBV7-8,13,-,TGTGCCAGCAGCTCGAACAGGAACTACGAGCAGTACTTC,CASSSNRNYEQYF
TRBJ1-1,-,TRBV14,14,-,TGTGCCAGCAGCCAAGCGTCCAGGGACACTGAAGCTTTCTTT,CASSQASRDTEAFF
TRBJ2-3,-,TRBV27,13,TRBD2,TGTGCCAGCGGGAGGGGTGGCACAGATACGCAGTATTTT,CASGRGGTDTQYF
TRBJ1-6,-,TRBV6-5,15,-,TGTGCCAGCAGTTACTCGAGGCTAAGGTACTCACCCCTCCACTTT,CASSYSRLRYSPLHF
TRBJ2-1,-,TRBV20-1,11,-,TGCAGTGCGGTTAGCGGCAATGAGCAGTTCTTC,CSAVSGNEQFF
TRBJ2-3,-,TRBV5-4,15,TRBD1,TGTGCCAGCAGCACCGGGACGGAAACAGGGGGTACGCAGTATTTT,CASSTGTETGGTQYF
TRBJ2-7,-,TRBV4-1,16,TRBD2,TGCGCCAGCAGCCAAGGGGGGGGTAGCGGGGTCTACGAGCAGTACTTC,CASSQGGGSGVYEQYF
TRBJ2-1,-,TRBV25-1,14,TRBD2,TGTGCCAGCAGGAGGACTAGCGACTACAATGAGCAGTTCTTC,CASRRTSDYNEQFF
TRBJ1-1,-,TRBV28,13,-,TGTGCCAGCAGCCGGAGTTCAGAGATTGAAGCTTTCTTT,CASSRSSEIEAFF
TRBJ1-1,-,TRBV11-2,13,-,TGTGCCAGCAGCTTAGTGAGCTCGTCTGAAGCTTTCTTT,CASSLVSSSEAFF
TRBJ2-7,-,TRBV30,13,TRBD2,TGTGCCTGGAGTAGCGGGAGCTCCTACGAGCAGTACTTC,CAWSSGSSYEQYF
TRBJ2-5,-,TRBV9,13,-,TGTGCCAGCAGCCCTTGGGGGGAAGAGACCCAGTACTTC,CASSPWGEETQYF
TRBJ2-7,-,TRBV6-5,13,-,TGTGCCAGCAGCCTACTCGCCGCGAACGAGCAGTACTTC,CASSLLAANEQYF
TRBJ1-1,-,TRBV5-8,15,-,TGTGCCAGCAGCTTGGGCCTCAGGACAGCGATTGAAGCTTTCTTT,CASSLGLRTAIEAFF
TRBJ2-3,-,TRBV19,13,-,TGTGCCAGTAGGGAACAGGGTAAAGATACGCAGTATTTT,CASREQGKDTQYF
TRBJ2-5,few,TRBV28,17,TRBD2,TGTGCCAGCAGTTTAGGGCGGGCGGGAGCGGGTCAAGAGACCCAGTACTTC,CASSLGRAGAGQETQYF
TRBJ2-7,-,TRBV28,15,-,TGTGCCAGCAGCTCTACCGGGACTCTTACCTACGAGCAGTACTTC,CASSSTGTLTYEQYF
TRBJ1-6,-,TRBV4-3,15,-,TGCGCCAGCAGCCAAATGGCAGGAAATAATTCACCCCTCCACTTT,CASSQMAGNNSPLHF
TRBJ2-7,-,TRBV7-2,15,TRBD2,TGTGCCAGCAGCTTAAGTAGCGGGATTCGTTGGGAGCAGTACTTC,CASSLSSGIRWEQYF
TRBJ2-5,-,TRBV29-1,12,TRBD1,TGCAGCGCCAGACAGGGGCAAGAGACCCAGTACTTC,CSARQGQETQYF
TRBJ2-1,-,TRBV4-3,15,TRBD2,TGCGCCAGCAGCCAACAGACTAGCGGGAGTAATGAGCAGTTCTTC,CASSQQTSGSNEQFF
TRBJ2-5,-,TRBV6-5,16,-,TGTGCCAGCAGTTCCCCGGGGGCTAGCGGAAAAGAGACCCAGTACTTC,CASSSPGASGKETQYF
TRBJ1-1,-,TRBV21-1,15,-,TGTGCCAGCAGCAAAGTTGTGACAATCCCGACTGAAGCTTTCTTT,CASSKVVTIPTEAFF
TRBJ2-1,-,TRBV4-3,16,TRBD2,TGCGCCAGCAGCCAAGATTGGGGACTAGCGGGAAATGAGCAGTTCTTC,CASSQDWGLAGNEQFF
TRBJ2-7,-,TRBV18,14,-,TGTGCCAGCTCACCACTAGCGGATTCCTACGAGCAGTACTTC,CASSPLADSYEQYF
TRBJ2-1,once,TRBV14,13,-,TGTGCCAGCAGCCAGACCTACCGGGATGAGCAGTTCTTC,CASSQTYRDEQFF
TRBJ1-1,-,TRBV9,14,TRBD1,TGTGCCAGCAGCCTAATTCAGGGGGCCACTGAAGCTTTCTTT,CASSLIQGATEAFF
TRBJ2-1,few,TRBV5-8,16,TRBD1,TGTGCCAGCAGCTTGCGGCTGCAGGGGGCTAACAATGAGCAGTTCTTC,CASSLRLQGANNEQFF
TRBJ1-1,-,TRBV28,15,-,TGTGCCAGCAGTCCGGGGAAGTGGGGGAACACTGAAGCTTTCTTT,CASSPGKWGNTEAFF
TRBJ1-2,-,TRBV2,11,-,TGTGCCAGCAGCGAAGGGAGTGGCTACACCTTC,CASSEGSGYTF
TRBJ2-7,-,TRBV7-9,15,TRBD2,TGTGCCAGCAGCTTAGCCCTAGCGGGAACCTACGAGCAGTACTTC,CASSLALAGTYEQYF
TRBJ2-7,-,TRBV27,14,TRBD1,TGTGCCAGCGCGACCGGGACAGGAGCCTACGAGCAGTACTTC,CASATGTGAYEQYF
TRBJ2-2,-,TRBV28,16,TRBD2,TGTGCCACGCACCAATACGGACTAGAGGTCACCGGGGAGCTGTTTTTT,CATHQYGLEVTGELFF
TRBJ2-3,-,TRBV7-9,16,-,TGTGCCAGCAGCCCGGGAAATAGCGGCCGCACAGATACGCAGTATTTT,CASSPGNSGRTDTQYF